The present T cell receptor (beta chain) was sequenced within a study of beta chain features in type 1 diabetes. The V and J ends lost 1 base and 7 bases respectively, with 6 bases between them. The V gene's germline CDR1 is SGHKS and CDR2 YYEKEE (reference sequence). The length of the CDR3 is 12 residues. General observations from the study: Reduced insertions and increased deletions marked VDJ junctions in type 1 diabetes patients. A greater similarity of naive, central memory and Treg TCRB repertoires was seen among patients than among healthy donors.

Every isolated RNA sample was fully reverse transcribed, so sequencing captured expressed TCRB transcripts. Naive, central memory and regulatory T cell samples came to a mean of roughly 3.6 million reads. Data came from immunoSEQ multiplex PCR; TCRdb stores just in-frame clones and leaves some out. The sample contains 350,000 to 400,000 clones, approximately 15% of which appear only once. With regard to this clone: No antigen is known for it.

Sorting that relied on CD45RO/CCR7/CD25/CD127/CD95/CD27 yielded CD4+ naive, central memory, regulatory and stem cell-like memory cells. The J gene is TRBJ1-5, the V gene TRBV5-5; D remains unclear. The sample consisted of naive CD4+ T cells from blood. The receptor's source is a woman aged 18-29 years in good health. CDR3 sequence: CASSLPGQPQHF. In DNA form, the CDR3 reads TGTGCCAGCAGCTTGCCAGGACAGCCCCAGCATTTT. The full variable domain, rest sourced from reference TRBV5-5 and TRBJ1-5, is DAGVTQSPTHLIKTRGQQVTLRCSPISGHKSVSWYQQVLGQGPQFIFQYYEKEERGRGNFPDRFSARQFPNYSSELNVNALLLGDSALYLCASSLPGQPQHFGDGTRLSIL.